This TCR beta chain was profiled in a study of shared clonotypes between healthy human individuals. Findings and caveats of the study: Sequencing depth was predicted to influence how clonotypes are shared among donors. Roughly 5% of naive CD4 clonotypes were common to several donors.

Genomic DNA per cell subset filled all wells of several immunoSEQ plates. Repertoires were generated with immunoSEQ multiplex PCR, while TCRdb's copy carries only in-frame clones and drops some. The data show some 1,100,000 clones, about 80% seen once. Trimming removed 3 bases from V and 1 base from J, with 16 bases in between. Germline V gives CDR1 MGHRA, CDR2 YSYEKL. This CDR3 comprises 16 residues. CD4+ cell separation produced CD45RA+ naive and CD45RA-negative memory subsets. Turning to this clone: Antigen specificity is unknown.

The TCR originated in a man between 18 and 29 years old in good health. Some clones in this sample may be carry-over from other donors' samples. This sequence joins TRBV4-1 and TRBJ2-7, with a weak D call TRBD1 (5 bases). The sample taken for sequencing was memory CD4+ T cells from PBMCs. Noted subset: CD45RA-negative fraction. CDR3 sequence reads: CASSQPLTVGSYEQYF. CDR3 sequence (DNA): TGCGCCAGCAGCCAGCCCCTGACAGTGGGGTCCTACGAGCAGTACTTC.